The subject of this entry is one T cell receptor (beta chain). The antigen is undetermined. The data were produced by immunoSEQ multiplex PCR, yet TCRdb's version contains in-frame clones alone and is incomplete. The repertoire holds 95,000 to 110,000 clones, with 89% as singletons. The data stem from a study of T cell responses to AZD1222 COVID-19 vaccine. Overall study context: Second-dose timings of about 4 or about 12 weeks were pooled. Broader study findings: Dominant at 160-218 and 743-854, vaccine-associated CD4 TCRs also spanned spike. Females outnumbered males among donors, who were mostly white British; clonal diversity was possibly underestimated. Baseline serology detected seropositivity in only six AZD1222 recipients.

The CDR3 loop spans 14 amino acids. Germline CDR1 is MNHEY and CDR2 is SMNVEV (reference sequence). V lost 2 bases to trimming and J lost 6 bases; unmatched junction nucleotides: 5. Here the sequenced sample was peripheral blood, taken on day 0 of AZD1222 vaccination. The TCR comes from an adult in good health. The chain has TRBV27 and TRBJ1-1; TRBD1 matches at 8 bases. The CDR3 sequence is CASSLQGQGAEAFF. CDR3 nucleotide sequence: TGTGCCAGCAGTTTACAAGGACAGGGCGCTGAAGCTTTCTTT.